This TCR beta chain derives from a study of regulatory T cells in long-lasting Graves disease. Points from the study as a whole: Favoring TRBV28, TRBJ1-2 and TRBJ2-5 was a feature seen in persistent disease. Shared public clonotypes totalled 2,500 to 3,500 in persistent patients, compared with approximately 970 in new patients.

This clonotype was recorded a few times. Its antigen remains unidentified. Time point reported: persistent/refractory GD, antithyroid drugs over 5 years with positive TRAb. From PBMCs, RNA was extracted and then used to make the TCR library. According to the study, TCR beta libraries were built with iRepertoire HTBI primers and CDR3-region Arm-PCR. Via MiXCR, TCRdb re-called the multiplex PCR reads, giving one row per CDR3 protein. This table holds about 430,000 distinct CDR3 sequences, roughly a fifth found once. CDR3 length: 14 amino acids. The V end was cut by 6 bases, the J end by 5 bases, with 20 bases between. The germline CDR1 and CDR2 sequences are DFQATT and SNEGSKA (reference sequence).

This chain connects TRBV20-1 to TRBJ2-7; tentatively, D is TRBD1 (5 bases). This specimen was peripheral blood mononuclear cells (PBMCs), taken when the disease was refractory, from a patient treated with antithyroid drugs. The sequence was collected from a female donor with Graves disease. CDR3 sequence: CSAPRTWGTDEQYF. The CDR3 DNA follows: TGCAGTGCACCACGGACATGGGGCACAGACGAGCAGTACTTC.